This T cell receptor (beta chain) emerged from a study of T cells in localized non-small cell lung cancer. This CDR3 region has 13 residues. CDR1 and CDR2 from the germline V gene are MDHEN and SYDVKM. V lost 8 bases, J lost 1 base, and 11 bases lay in between. Here immunoSEQ multiplex PCR was the method, and the copy in TCRdb shows in-frame clones only, minus some. The sample yields about 1,500 clones, about 41% seen once. The TCR originated in a woman between 35 and 70 years old with stage II squamous cell lung carcinoma. Material: lung tumor tissue, obtained before any cancer treatment. This chain joins TRBV28 and TRBJ1-1; D ambiguous. CDR3: CASDHRANTEAFF. CDR3 DNA sequence: TGTGCCAGCGACCACCGAGCGAACACTGAAGCTTTCTTT.